The 4 T cell receptor beta chains below come from one sample, sequenced in a study of blood T cell repertoires in COVID-19. Profiling relied on immunoSEQ multiplex PCR, and the TCRdb table lists in-frame clones only, not all of them. The profile shows fewer than 65,000 clones, 79% of them singletons. The sample consisted of peripheral blood. The receptors originated from a man between 70 and 80 years old with acute or convalescent COVID-19.

V gene TRBV20-1 combines with J gene TRBJ2-7; a weak D match, TRBD2 (5 bases). CDR1 and CDR2 from the germline V gene are DFQATT and SNEGSKA (reference sequence). CDR3 length: 11 residues. Trimming removed 6 bases from V and 5 bases from J, with 11 bases in between. For the CDR3, the DNA is TGCAGTGCCTCGGCGGGCCACGAGCAGTACTTC. It encodes CSASAGHEQYF.

The rearrangement uses TRBV7-8 and TRBJ1-2; D not certain. The CDR3 loop spans 11 amino acids. Looked up from germline, CDR1 is SGHVS and CDR2 is FQNEAQ. Trimming removed 5 bases at V and 6 bases at J, with 7 bases between. Here the CDR3 DNA reads TGTGCCAGCAGCCCCGGGGATGGCTACACCTTC. Translation gives CASSPGDGYTF.

The chain joins TRBV5-1 to TRBJ1-1; tentative D call: TRBD1 (5 bases). V shed 4 bases and J shed 4 bases, with 17 bases lying between them. The V gene's germline CDR1 is SGHRS and CDR2 YFSETQ. The CDR3 contains 15 residues. The CDR3, as DNA: TGCGCCAGCAGCGACACAGGTGTGTCAGGCACTGAAGCTTTCTTT. Translating gives CASSDTGVSGTEAFF.

This clone is a singleton in its sample. The chain links TRBV11-2 to TRBJ2-7; perhaps TRBD1 as D (6 bases). This CDR3 region has 15 residues. CDR1 is SGHAT and CDR2 is FQNNGV in the germline V gene. V dropped 3 bases and J dropped 2 bases, with 14 bases sitting between them. The CDR3 region is CASSFSTGRAYEQYF. CDR3 DNA: TGTGCCAGCAGCTTTTCGACAGGACGGGCCTACGAGCAGTACTTC.